This is a list of T cell receptor beta chains from one sample in a study of T cells expressing NK-cell markers. From its re-call of the 5' RACE reads, TCRdb lists each CDR3 protein once, without DNA. The table counts 400,000 or so distinct CDR3 sequences; around 11% lies in the top ten. Sequences were obtained from blood T cells: a sorted CD56 or NKG2C T cell subset, CD4+ or CD8+ T cells, or bulk PBMC T cells (not recorded which). Receptors originate from a woman aged 50 to 65 in good health. Each CDR3 is given with its conserved first and last residue. Each record gives: V gene, J gene, CDR3 protein.

V: TRBV10-3; J: TRBJ2-5; CDR3: CAISETGGALKETQYF
V: TRBV27; J: TRBJ2-7; CDR3: CASSPSRGVSYEQYF
V: TRBV6-1; J: TRBJ1-4; CDR3: CASSERGHFEKLFF
V: TRBV6-1; J: TRBJ2-5; CDR3: CASTASAWAETQYF
V: TRBV7-6; J: TRBJ2-1; CDR3: CASSAGTSGTDEQFF
V: TRBV11-2; J: TRBJ2-1; CDR3: CASSSAGQGVRNEQFF
V: TRBV10-3; J: TRBJ1-4; CDR3: CAISEKGQPNEKLFF
V: TRBV28; J: TRBJ2-3; CDR3: CAVVGTDTQYF
V: TRBV28; J: TRBJ1-5; CDR3: CASGILQGARQPQHF
V: TRBV12-3/TRBV12-4; J: TRBJ2-3; CDR3: CASKRGGSDTQYF
V: TRBV12-3/TRBV12-4; J: TRBJ1-6; CDR3: CASSSTVLNSPLHF
V: TRBV6-5; J: TRBJ2-7; CDR3: CASKRAGQSYEQYF
V: TRBV4-1; J: TRBJ2-1; CDR3: CASSQGLAGGPVGNEQFF
V: TRBV10-3; J: TRBJ1-2; CDR3: CAISEFQAGDGYTF
V: TRBV25-1; J: TRBJ2-1; CDR3: CASSEYTDRENEQFF
V: TRBV11-2; J: TRBJ2-3; CDR3: CASSSVRDRTDTQYF
V: TRBV7-2; J: TRBJ2-2; CDR3: CASSGQGKAGELFF
V: TRBV5-1; J: TRBJ2-3; CDR3: CASSLGDSMGDTQYF
V: TRBV15; J: TRBJ2-2; CDR3: CATSPPWGEGPTGELFF
V: TRBV5-1; J: TRBJ2-5; CDR3: CASSLSRGVAETQYF
V: TRBV29-1; J: TRBJ2-1; CDR3: CSVENQGARRTEQFF
V: TRBV20-1; J: TRBJ2-1; CDR3: CSALPLRGTNYNEQFF
V: TRBV6-5; J: TRBJ2-5; CDR3: CASSYIGGVTQYF
V: TRBV29-1; J: TRBJ2-3; CDR3: CSVEVKLPGDTQYF
V: TRBV28; J: TRBJ2-3; CDR3: CASIHPRGVGGGPSGTQYF
V: TRBV29-1; J: TRBJ1-1; CDR3: CSATEVPEAFF
V: TRBV6-1; J: TRBJ2-1; CDR3: CASSEAGAYNEQFF
V: TRBV19; J: TRBJ2-1; CDR3: CASSIVNRTSTYNEQFF
V: TRBV6-1; J: TRBJ2-7; CDR3: CASNFGRGYEQYF
V: TRBV20-1; J: TRBJ2-7; CDR3: CSARGSWGLYEQYF
V: TRBV29-1; J: TRBJ2-2; CDR3: CSVNKGGQIGELFF